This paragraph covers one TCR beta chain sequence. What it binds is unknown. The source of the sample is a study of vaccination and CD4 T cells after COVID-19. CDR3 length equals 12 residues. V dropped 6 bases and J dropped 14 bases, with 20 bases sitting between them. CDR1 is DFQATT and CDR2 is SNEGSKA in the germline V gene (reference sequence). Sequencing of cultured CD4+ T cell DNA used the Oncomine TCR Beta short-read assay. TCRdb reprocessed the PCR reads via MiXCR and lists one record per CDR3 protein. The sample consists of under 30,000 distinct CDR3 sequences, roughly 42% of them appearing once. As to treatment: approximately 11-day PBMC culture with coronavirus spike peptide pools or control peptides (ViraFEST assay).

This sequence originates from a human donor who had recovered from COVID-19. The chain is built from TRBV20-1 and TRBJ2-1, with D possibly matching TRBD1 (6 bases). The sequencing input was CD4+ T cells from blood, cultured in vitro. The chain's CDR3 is CSAVRGYLVKFF. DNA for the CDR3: TGCAGTGCCGTAAGGGGGTATCTGGTGAAGTTCTTC.